Listed here is a single T cell receptor beta chain. Its target is not known. Both 60 Vbeta primers and 13 Jbeta primers went into the PCR. Assay used: immunoSEQ multiplex PCR; TCRdb lists only in-frame clones, some missing. In the table there are over 100,000 clones, roughly 85% of which are singletons. Between the trimmed V and J ends, which lost 5 bases and 4 bases, there was a span of 11 bases. The CDR3 contains 13 residues. The germline V gene has CDR1 MNHEY and CDR2 SMNVEV (reference sequence). The data belong to a study of cytomegalovirus exposure and HLA in healthy donors. Study-level points and caveats: After further analysis at a later stage, roughly 16,000 TCR beta sequences were associated with HLA alleles at 0.05 false discovery rate. From TCR beta sequences, most subjects' HLA-A and HLA-B alleles were reportedly predicted accurately.

The specimen was PBMCs. The chain links TRBV27 to TRBJ1-2; maybe TRBD1 (6 bases). This receptor was obtained from a man aged 25-45 years in good health and CMV-seropositive. The CDR3 DNA reads as TGTGCCAGCAGTGACAGGCCCTCCTATGGCTACACCTTC. Protein product: CASSDRPSYGYTF.